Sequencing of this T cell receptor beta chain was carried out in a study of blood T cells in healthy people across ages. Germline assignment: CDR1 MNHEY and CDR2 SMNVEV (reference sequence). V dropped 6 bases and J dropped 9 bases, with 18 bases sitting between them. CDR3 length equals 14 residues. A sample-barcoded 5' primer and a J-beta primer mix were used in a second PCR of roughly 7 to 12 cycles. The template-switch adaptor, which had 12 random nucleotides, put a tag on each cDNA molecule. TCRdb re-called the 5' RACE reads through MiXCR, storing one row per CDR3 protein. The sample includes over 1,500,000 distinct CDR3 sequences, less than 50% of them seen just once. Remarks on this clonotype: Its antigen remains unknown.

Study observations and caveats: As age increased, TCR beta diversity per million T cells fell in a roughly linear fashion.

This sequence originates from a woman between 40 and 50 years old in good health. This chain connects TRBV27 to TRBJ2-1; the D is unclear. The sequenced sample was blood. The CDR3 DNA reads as TGTGCCAGCAGGACCCCGGACGAATATGGTGAGCAGTTCTTC. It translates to CASRTPDEYGEQFF.